This T cell receptor beta chain was sequenced during a study of cytomegalovirus exposure and HLA in healthy donors. As for the study in general: The 120 or so validation repertoires used the same platform as the roughly 700 first-cohort repertoires (as reported by a later analysis).

In germline, CDR1 is LNHDA, CDR2 SQIVND (reference sequence). V gave up 10 bases and J gave up 4 bases; unmatched junction bases: 13. The CDR3 is 14 residues long. Study findings and constraints: While the bulk of TCR sequences proved rare, some public TCRs turned up in many donors.

Here immunoSEQ multiplex PCR was the method, and the copy in TCRdb shows in-frame clones only, minus some. The table includes more than 300,000 clones, about nine tenths detected once. On this clone: The antigen remains undetermined.

The chain is built from TRBV19 and TRBJ2-7, with TRBD2 identical over 7 bases. The TCR originated in a woman between 18 and 30 years old in good health and CMV-seronegative. The material sequenced was PBMCs. The CDR3 DNA reads as TGTGCCACCTCGGAGTGGGAGGGCAGGTACGAGCAGTACTTC. Translated: CATSEWEGRYEQYF. Full variable domain (missing parts from reference TRBV19 and TRBJ2-7): DGGITQSPKYLFRKEGQNVTLSCEQNLNHDAMYWYRQDPGQGLRLIYYSQIVNDFQKGDIAEGYSVSREKKESFPLTVTSAQKNPTAFYLCATSEWEGRYEQYFGPGTRLTVT.